This entry is about one TCR beta chain. The antigen remains unidentified. These data come from a study of identifying expanded T cells in peripheral blood. Overall study results and limits: About 1.2 clones differed between technical replicates, versus approximately 17 and 20 over time. Roughly 2-week clone count variance significantly increased as total template count grew.

Method: immunoSEQ multiplex PCR; TCRdb's copy keeps in-frame clones and lacks some. Here the sample spans approximately 120,000 clones, 88% being singletons. V was shortened by 1 base and J by 2 bases, with 9 bases between the two germline ends. This CDR3 is built from 14 residues. CDR1 SGHTA and CDR2 FQGNSA come from the germline V gene. J is TRBJ2-7 and V is TRBV7-2; possibly TRBD2 for D (6 bases). Sample: blood. The clonotype was recovered from a person aged 18-69 years in good health. The CDR3 bases are TGTGCCAGCAGCTTAGAGGGCGGGGCCTACGAGCAGTACTTC. Translating gives CASSLEGGAYEQYF.